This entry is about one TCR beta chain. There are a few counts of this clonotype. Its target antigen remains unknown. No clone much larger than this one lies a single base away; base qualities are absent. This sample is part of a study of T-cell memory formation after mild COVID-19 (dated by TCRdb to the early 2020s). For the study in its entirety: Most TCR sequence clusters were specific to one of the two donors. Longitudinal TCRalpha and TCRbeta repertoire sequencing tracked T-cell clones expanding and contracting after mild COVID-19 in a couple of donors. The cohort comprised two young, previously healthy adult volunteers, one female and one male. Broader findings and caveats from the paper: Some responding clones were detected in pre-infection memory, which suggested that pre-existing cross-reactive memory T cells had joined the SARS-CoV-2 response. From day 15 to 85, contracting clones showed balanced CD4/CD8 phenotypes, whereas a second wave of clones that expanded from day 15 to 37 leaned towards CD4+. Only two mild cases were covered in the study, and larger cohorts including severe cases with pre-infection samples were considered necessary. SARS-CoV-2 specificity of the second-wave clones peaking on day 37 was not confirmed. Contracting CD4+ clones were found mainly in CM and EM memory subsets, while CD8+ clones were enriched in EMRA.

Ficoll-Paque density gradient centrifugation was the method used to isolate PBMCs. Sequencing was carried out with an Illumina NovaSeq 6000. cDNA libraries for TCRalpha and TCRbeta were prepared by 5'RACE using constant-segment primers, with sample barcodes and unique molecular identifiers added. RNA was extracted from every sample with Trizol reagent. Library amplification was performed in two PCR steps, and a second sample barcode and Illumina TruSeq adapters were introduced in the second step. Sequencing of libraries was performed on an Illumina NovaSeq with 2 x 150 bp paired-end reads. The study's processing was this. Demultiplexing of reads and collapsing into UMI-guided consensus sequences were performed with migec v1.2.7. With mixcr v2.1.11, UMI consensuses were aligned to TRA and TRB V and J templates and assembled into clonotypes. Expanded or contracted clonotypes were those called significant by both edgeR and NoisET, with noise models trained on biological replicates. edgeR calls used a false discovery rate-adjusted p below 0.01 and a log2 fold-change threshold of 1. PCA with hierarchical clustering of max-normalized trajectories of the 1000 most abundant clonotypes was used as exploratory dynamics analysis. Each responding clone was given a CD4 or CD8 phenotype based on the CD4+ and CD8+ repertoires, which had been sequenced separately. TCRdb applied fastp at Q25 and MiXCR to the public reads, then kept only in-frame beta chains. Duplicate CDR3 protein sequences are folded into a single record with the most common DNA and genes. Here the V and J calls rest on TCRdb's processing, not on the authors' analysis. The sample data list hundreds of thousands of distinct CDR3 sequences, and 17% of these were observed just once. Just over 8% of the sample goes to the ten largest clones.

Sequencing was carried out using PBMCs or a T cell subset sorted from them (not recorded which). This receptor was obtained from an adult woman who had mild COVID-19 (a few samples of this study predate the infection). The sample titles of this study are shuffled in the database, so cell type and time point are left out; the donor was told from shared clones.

The DNA sequence is given as TGTGCCAGCAGTCCCATCGACAGGGGGGAGACCCAGTACTTC. It is translated as CASSPIDRGETQYF. The V gene is TRBV27 and the J gene is TRBJ2-5; the junction holds 9 bases that match TRBD1. The germline V gene (reference sequence) supplies CDR1 MNHEY and CDR2 SMNVEV. The CDR3 runs 14 residues from the cysteine to the phenylalanine. Only CDR3 DNA remains: 42 bases, in frame from the first base. Clipping removes 5 bases from V and 5 bases from J, with 6 as the unmatched junction base count.